This TCR beta chain is from a study of shared clonotypes between healthy human individuals. Turning to the study itself: Sampling drew on donors who were a couple of women and a few men aged 18 to 49.

This CDR3 region has 17 residues. V shed 8 bases and J shed 2 bases, with 22 bases lying between them. Germline-derived CDR1 and CDR2 are LNHNV and YYDKDF (reference sequence). Generated by immunoSEQ multiplex PCR, the TCRdb table keeps only in-frame clones and is missing some. The sample lists roughly 1,600,000 clones, approximately 98.5% occurring once. The J gene is TRBJ2-1, the V gene TRBV15, with D possibly matching TRBD2 (6 bases). This TCR derives from a man aged 25-45 years in good health. The specimen was naive CD4+ T cells sorted from blood. Subset here: CD45RA+ positively selected. CDR3 region: CATVARTTRDAYNEQFF. CDR3 bases: TGTGCCACCGTTGCACGGACTACCAGGGACGCCTACAATGAGCAGTTCTTC.